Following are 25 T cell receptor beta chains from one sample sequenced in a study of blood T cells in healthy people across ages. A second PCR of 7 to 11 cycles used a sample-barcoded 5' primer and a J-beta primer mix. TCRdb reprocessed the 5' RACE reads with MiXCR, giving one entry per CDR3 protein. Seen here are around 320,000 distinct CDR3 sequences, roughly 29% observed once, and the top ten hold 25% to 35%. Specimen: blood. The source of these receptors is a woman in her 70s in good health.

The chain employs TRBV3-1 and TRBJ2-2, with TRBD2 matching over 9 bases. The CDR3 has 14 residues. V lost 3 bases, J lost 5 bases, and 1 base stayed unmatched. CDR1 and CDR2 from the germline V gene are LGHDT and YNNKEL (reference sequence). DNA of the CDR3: TGTGCCAGCAGCCAGACTAGCGGAACCGGGGAGCTGTTTTTT. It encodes CASSQTSGTGELFF.

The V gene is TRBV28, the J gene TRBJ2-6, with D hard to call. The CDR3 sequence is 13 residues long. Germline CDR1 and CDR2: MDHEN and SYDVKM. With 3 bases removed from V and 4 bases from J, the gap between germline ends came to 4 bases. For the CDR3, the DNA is TGTGCCAGCAGTTTTACCGGGGCCAACGTCCTGACTTTC. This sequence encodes CASSFTGANVLTF.

The CDR3 region is CSAVRRLAGRWNEQFF. CDR3 DNA sequence: TGCAGTGCCGTCCGACGGCTAGCGGGGCGGTGGAATGAGCAGTTCTTC. V usage is TRBV20-1 and J usage is TRBJ2-7; 9 bases agree with TRBD2. The J call may not be correct, given that the DNA end is closer to TRBJ2-1. The CDR3 runs 16 residues. Germline V gene sequence: CDR1 DFQATT, CDR2 SNEGSKA (reference sequence).

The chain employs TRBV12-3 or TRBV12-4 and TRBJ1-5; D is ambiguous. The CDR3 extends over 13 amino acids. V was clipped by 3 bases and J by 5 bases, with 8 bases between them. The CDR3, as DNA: TGTGCCAGCAGTTTTAACGGGGATCAGCCCCAGCATTTT. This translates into CASSFNGDQPQHF.

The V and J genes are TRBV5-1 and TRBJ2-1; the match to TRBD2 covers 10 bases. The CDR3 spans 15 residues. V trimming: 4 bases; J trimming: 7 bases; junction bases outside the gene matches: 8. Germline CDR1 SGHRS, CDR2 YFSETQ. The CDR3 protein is CASSLIAGGMNEQFF. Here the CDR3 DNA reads TGCGCCAGCAGCCTAATAGCGGGAGGCATGAATGAGCAGTTCTTC.

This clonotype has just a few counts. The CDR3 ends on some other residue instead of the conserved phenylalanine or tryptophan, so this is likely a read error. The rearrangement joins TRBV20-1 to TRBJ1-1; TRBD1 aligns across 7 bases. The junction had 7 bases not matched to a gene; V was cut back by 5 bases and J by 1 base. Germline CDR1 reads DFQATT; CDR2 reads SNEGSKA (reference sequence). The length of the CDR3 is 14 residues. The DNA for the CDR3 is TGCAGTGCTTTTACAGGGGCCCGGAACACTGAAGCTTTCTCT. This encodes CSAFTGARNTEAFS.

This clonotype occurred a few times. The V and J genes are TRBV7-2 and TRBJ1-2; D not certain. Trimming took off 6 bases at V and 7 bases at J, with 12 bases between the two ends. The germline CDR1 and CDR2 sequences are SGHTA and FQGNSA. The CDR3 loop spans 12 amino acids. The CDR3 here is CASSHDPVGYTF. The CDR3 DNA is TGTGCCAGCAGTCATGACCCTGTTGGCTACACCTTC.

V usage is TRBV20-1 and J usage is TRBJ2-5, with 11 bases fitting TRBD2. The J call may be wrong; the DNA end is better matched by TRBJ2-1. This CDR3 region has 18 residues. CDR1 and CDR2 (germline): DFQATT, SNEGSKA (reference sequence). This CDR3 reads CSARDRYGTTSGTREQFF. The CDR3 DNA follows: TGCAGTGCTAGAGACAGATATGGGACGACTAGCGGGACGAGAGAGCAGTTCTTC.

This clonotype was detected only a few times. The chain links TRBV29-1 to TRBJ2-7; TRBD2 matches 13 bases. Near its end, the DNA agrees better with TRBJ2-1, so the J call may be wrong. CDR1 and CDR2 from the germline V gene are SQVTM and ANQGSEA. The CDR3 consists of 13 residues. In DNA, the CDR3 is TGCAGCGCAAGACTAGCGGGAGGAGATGAGCAGTTCTTC. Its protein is CSARLAGGDEQFF.

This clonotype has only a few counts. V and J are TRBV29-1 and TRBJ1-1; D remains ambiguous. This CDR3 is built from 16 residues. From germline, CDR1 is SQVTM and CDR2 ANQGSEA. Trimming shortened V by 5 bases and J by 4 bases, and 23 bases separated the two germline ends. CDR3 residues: CSVKADIGRMVTEAFF. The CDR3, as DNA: TGCAGCGTTAAGGCCGACATCGGCAGGATGGTCACTGAAGCTTTCTTT.

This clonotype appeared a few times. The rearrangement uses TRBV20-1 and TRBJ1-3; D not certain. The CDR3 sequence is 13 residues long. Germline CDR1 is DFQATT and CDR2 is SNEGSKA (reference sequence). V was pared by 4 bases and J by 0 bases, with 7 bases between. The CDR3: CSAILVSGNTIYF. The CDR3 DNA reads TGCAGTGCTATACTTGTCTCTGGAAACACCATATATTTT.

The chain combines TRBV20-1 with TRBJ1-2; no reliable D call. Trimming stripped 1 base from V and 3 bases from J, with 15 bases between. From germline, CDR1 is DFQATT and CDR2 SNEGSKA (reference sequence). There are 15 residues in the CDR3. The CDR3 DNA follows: TGCAGTGCTAGAGTCTTTGGGTCCCGCGACTATGGCTACACCTTC. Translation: CSARVFGSRDYGYTF.

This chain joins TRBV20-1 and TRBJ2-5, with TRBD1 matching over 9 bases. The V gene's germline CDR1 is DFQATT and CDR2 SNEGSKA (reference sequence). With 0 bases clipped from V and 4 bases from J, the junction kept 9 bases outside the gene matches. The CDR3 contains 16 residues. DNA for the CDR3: TGCAGTGCTAGAGACCCGAACAGGGGGCGGGGAGAGACCCAGTACTTC. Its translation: CSARDPNRGRGETQYF.

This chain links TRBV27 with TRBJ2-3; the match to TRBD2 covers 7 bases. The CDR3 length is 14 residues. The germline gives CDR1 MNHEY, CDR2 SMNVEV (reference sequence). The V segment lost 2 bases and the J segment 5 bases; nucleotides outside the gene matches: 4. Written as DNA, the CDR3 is TGTGCCAGCAGTTTAGGGGGGAGGGGAGATACGCAGTATTTT. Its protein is CASSLGGRGDTQYF.

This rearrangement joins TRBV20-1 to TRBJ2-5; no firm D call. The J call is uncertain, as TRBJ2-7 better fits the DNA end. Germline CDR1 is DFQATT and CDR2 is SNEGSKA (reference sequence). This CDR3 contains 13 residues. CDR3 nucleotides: TGCAGTGATAAATGCAGGAGCTACTACGAGCAGTACTTC. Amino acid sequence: CSDKCRSYYEQYF.

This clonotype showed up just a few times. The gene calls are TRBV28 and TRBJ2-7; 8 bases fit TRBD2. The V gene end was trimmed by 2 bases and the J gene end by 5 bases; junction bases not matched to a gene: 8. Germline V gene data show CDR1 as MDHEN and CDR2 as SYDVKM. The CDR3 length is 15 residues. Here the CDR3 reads CASSLDGGRTDEQYF. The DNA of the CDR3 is TGTGCCAGCAGTTTAGACGGCGGGAGGACCGACGAGCAGTACTTC.

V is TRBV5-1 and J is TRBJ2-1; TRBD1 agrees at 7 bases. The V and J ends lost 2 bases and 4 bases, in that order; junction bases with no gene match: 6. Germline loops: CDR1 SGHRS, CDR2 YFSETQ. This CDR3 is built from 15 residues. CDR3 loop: CASSLEGDRYNEQFF. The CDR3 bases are TGCGCCAGCAGCTTAGAAGGGGACAGATACAATGAGCAGTTCTTC.

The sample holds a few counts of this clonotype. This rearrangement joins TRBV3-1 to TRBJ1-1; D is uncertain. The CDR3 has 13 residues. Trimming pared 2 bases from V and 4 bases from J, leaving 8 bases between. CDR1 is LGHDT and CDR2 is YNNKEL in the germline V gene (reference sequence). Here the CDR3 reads CASSQTKSTEAFF. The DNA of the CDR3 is TGTGCCAGCAGCCAAACCAAGAGCACTGAAGCTTTCTTT.

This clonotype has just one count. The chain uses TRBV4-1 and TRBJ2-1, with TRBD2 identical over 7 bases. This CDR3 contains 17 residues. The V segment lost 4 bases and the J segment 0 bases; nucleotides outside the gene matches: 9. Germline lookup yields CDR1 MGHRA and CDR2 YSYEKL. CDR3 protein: CASSRELLASSYNEQFF. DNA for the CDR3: TGCGCCAGCAGCCGAGAATTACTAGCGAGCTCCTACAATGAGCAGTTCTTC.

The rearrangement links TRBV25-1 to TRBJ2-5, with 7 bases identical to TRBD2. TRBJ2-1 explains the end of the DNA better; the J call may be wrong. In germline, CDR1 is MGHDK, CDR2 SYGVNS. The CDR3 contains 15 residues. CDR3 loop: CASSATASGYNEQFF. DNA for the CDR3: TGTGCCAGCAGCGCAACAGCTAGCGGCTACAATGAGCAGTTCTTC.

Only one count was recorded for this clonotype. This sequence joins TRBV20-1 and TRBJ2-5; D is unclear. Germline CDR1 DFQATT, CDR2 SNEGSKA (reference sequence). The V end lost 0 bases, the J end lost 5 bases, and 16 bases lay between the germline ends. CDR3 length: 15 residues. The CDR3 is CSARERYSLGETQYF. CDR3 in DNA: TGCAGTGCTAGAGAACGGTACTCCCTGGGTGAGACCCAGTACTTC.

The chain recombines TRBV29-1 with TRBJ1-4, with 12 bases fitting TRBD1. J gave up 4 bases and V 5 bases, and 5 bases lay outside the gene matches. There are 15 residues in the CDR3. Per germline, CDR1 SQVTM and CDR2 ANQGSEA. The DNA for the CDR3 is TGCAGCGTTCGGGACAGGGGGCTCGGTAATGAAAAACTGTTTTTT. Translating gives CSVRDRGLGNEKLFF.

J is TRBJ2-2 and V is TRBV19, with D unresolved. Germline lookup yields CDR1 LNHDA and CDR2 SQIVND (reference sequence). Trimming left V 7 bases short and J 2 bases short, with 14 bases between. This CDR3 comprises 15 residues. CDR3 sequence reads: CASTTLAANTGELFF. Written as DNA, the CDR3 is TGTGCCAGTACTACCTTGGCAGCTAACACCGGGGAGCTGTTTTTT.

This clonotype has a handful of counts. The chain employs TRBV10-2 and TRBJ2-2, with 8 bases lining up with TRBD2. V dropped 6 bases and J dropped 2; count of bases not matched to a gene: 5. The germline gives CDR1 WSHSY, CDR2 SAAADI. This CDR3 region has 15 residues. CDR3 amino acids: CASRIAGSNTGELFF. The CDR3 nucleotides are TGCGCCAGCAGGATAGCGGGGTCAAACACCGGGGAGCTGTTTTTT.

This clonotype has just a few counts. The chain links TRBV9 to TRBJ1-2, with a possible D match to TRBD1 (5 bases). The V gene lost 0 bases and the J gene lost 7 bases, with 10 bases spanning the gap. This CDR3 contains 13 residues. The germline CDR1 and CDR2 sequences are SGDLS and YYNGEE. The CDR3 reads CASSVGRETGYTF. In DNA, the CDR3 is TGTGCCAGCAGCGTAGGCAGGGAGACTGGCTACACCTTC.